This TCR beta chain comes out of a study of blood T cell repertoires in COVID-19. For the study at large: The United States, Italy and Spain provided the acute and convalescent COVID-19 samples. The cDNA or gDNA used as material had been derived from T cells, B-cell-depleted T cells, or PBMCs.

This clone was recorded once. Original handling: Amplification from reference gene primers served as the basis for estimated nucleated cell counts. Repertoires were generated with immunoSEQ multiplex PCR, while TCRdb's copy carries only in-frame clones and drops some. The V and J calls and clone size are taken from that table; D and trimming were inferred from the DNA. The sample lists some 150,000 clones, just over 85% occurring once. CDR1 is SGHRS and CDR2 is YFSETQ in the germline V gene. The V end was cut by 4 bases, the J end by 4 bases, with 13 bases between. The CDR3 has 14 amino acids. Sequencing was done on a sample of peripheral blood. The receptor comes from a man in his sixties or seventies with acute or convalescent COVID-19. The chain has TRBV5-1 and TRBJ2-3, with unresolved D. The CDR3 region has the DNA TGCGCCAGCAGCCGAGACATTTCCCCAGATACGCAGTATTTT. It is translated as CASSRDISPDTQYF.